This T cell receptor (beta chain) was captured in a study of cytomegalovirus exposure and HLA in healthy donors. The CDR3 contains 13 residues. Looked up from germline, CDR1 is MDHEN and CDR2 is SYDVKM. With 5 bases removed from V and 5 bases from J, the gap between germline ends came to 12 bases. A multiplex PCR was run with 60 Vbeta primers and 13 Jbeta primers. This table comes from immunoSEQ multiplex PCR, and its TCRdb copy is limited to in-frame clones, with some not included. The sample includes 150,000 or so clones, around 77% of them seen just once. The receptor was isolated from a male donor in good health and CMV-seropositive. The chain has TRBV28 and TRBJ1-1, with D maybe TRBD1 (6 bases). Sample: PBMCs. The DNA of the CDR3 is TGTGCCAGCAGTCGGCAAGGGGGAACTGAAGCTTTCTTT. Translation: CASSRQGGTEAFF.